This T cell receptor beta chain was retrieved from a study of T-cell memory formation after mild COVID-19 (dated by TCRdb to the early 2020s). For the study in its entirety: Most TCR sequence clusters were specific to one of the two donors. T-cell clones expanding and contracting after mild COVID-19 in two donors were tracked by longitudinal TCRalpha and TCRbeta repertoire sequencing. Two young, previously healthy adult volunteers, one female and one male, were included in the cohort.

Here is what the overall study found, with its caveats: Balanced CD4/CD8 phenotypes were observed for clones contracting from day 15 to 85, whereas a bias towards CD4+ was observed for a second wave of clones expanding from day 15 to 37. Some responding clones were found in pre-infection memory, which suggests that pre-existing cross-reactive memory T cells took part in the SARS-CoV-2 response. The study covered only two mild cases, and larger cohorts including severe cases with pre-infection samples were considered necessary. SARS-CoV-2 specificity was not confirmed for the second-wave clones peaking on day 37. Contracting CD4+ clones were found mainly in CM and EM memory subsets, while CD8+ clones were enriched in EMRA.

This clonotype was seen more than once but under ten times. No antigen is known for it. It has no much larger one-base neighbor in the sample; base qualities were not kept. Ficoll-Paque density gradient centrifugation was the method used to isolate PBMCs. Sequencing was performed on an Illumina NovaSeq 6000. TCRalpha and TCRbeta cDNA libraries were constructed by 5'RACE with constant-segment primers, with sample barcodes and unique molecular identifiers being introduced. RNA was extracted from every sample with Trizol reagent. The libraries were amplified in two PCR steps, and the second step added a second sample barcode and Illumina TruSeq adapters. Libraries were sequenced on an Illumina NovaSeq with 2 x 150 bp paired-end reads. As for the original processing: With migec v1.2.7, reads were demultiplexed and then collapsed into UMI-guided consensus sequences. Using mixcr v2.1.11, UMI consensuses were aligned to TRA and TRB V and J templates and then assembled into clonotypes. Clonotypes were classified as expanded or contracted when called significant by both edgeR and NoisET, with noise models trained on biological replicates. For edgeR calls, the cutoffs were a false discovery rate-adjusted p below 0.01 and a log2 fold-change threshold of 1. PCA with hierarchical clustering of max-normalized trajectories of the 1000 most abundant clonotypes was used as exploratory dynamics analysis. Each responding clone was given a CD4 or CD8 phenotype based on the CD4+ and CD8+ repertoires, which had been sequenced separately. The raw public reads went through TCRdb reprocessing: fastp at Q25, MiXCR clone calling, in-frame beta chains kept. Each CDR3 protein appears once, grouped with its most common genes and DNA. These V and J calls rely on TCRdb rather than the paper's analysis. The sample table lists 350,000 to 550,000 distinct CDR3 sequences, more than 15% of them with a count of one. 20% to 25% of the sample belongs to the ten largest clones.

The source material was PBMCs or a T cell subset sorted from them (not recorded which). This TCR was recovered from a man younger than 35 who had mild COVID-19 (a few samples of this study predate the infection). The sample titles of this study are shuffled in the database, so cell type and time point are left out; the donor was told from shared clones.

CDR3 region: CSVVERGPRNEQFF. The DNA sequence is given as TGCAGCGTCGTAGAGCGGGGGCCCCGAAATGAGCAGTTCTTC. The V gene is TRBV29-1 and the J gene is TRBJ2-1, with 8 junctional bases fitting TRBD2. The germline V gene sets CDR1 to SQVTM and CDR2 to ANQGSEA. Relative to germline, V is missing 6 bases and J is missing 7 bases, with 11 bases of the junction outside any gene match. The CDR3 numbers 14 residues from cysteine through phenylalanine. Only CDR3 DNA remains: 42 bases, in frame from the first base.